This is a list of T cell receptor beta chains from one sample in a study of shared clonotypes between healthy human individuals. Profiled with immunoSEQ multiplex PCR; TCRdb holds only in-frame clones, not every one. The top ten hold 0.085% to 0.11% of the sample, which has about 590,000 clones, 95% to 96% seen once. Source material: naive CD8+ T cells sorted from blood. These receptors came from a woman aged 25-40 years in good health. Both conserved end residues are trimmed from each CDR3.

v_gene	j_gene	CDR3aa
TRBV27	TRBJ1-2	ASSSIGTGLIGYT
TRBV11-2	TRBJ2-3	ASSLPDGDTDTQY
TRBV10-3	TRBJ2-7	AIGPSTYEQY
TRBV11-2	TRBJ2-1	ASSLTTSGRERF
TRBV27	TRBJ1-2	AWILPGQGDVDYGYT
TRBV27	TRBJ2-1	ASSLSGGSYNEQF
TRBV1	-	TSSQEGYYEQY
TRBV28	TRBJ2-1	ASSFLADEQF
TRBV7-2	TRBJ2-5	ASSLPSTSESRREETQY
TRBV2	-	ASSYGLNYEQY
TRBV7-2	TRBJ1-1	ASSSPGLMNTEAF
TRBV28	TRBJ2-1	ALQLAGGPDEQF
TRBV27	TRBJ2-7	ASTEGQGAYEQY
TRBV28	TRBJ2-7	ASSLPGSGGEQY
TRBV28	TRBJ1-5	ASSLSVSNQPQH
TRBV28	TRBJ2-1	ASSGLRISYNEQF
TRBV21-1	TRBJ2-2	ARARGGTGELF
TRBV7-8	TRBJ2-5	ASSLDLGETQY
TRBV28	TRBJ2-2	ASSALIGELF
TRBV6-6	TRBJ2-5	ASRQGGELLETQY